A single sample is the source of the 2 T cell receptor beta chains below, sequenced in a study of blood T cell repertoires in COVID-19. Data came from immunoSEQ multiplex PCR; TCRdb stores just in-frame clones and leaves some out. The table shows about 430,000 clones, with roughly 90% occurring only once. The sequenced sample was PBMCs or T cells enriched from blood (not recorded which). All receptors derive from a woman aged 30 to 39 with acute COVID-19.

This chain links TRBV19 with TRBJ2-2; D remains ambiguous. Trimming cost V 3 bases and J 7 bases, with 6 bases left between them. CDR3 size: 12 residues. Per the germline V gene, CDR1 is LNHDA and CDR2 is SQIVND (reference sequence). CDR3 amino acids: CASSIRLGELFF. The CDR3 DNA is TGTGCCAGTAGTATCAGGCTCGGGGAGCTGTTTTTT. Full variable domain (remainder filled in from reference TRBV19 and TRBJ2-2): DGGITQSPKYLFRKEGQNVTLSCEQNLNHDAMYWYRQDPGQGLRLIYYSQIVNDFQKGDIAEGYSVSREKKESFPLTVTSAQKNPTAFYLCASSIRLGELFFGEGSRLTVL.

This rearrangement joins TRBV10-3 to TRBJ1-5, with D perhaps TRBD1 (6 bases). The V end was cut by 0 bases, the J end by 6 bases, with 12 bases between. CDR1 is ENHRY and CDR2 is SYGVKD in the germline V gene. This CDR3 is 15 amino acids long. CDR3 nucleotides: TGTGCCATCAGTGAGTCGTACACAGGGTCTCAGCCCCAGCATTTT. Translation gives CAISESYTGSQPQHF.